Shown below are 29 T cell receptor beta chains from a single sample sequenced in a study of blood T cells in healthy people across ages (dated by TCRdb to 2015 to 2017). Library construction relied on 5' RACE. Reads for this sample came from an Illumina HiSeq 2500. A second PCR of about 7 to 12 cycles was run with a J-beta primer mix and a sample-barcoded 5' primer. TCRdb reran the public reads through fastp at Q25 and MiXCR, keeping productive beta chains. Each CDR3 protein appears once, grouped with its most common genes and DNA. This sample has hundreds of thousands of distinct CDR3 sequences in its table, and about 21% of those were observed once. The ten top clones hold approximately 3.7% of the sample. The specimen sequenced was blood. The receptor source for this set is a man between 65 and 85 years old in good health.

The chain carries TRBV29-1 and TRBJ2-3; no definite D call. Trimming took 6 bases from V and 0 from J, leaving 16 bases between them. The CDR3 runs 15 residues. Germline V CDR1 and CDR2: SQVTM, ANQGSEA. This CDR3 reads CSVLGWTASTDTQYF. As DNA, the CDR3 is TGCAGCGTGCTGGGATGGACCGCTAGCACAGATACGCAGTATTTT.

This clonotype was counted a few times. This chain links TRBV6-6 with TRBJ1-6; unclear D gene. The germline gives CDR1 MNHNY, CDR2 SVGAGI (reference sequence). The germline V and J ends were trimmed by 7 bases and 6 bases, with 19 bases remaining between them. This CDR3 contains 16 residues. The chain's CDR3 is CASTEGSSLFNSPLHF. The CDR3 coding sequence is TGTGCCAGCACGGAGGGCTCATCCCTATTTAATTCACCCCTCCACTTT.

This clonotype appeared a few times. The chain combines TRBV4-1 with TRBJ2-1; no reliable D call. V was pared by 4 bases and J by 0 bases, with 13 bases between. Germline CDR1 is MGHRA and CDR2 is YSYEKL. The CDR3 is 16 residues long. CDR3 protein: CASSPTPGASYNEQFF. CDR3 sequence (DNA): TGCGCCAGCAGCCCTACACCCGGCGCCTCCTACAATGAGCAGTTCTTC.

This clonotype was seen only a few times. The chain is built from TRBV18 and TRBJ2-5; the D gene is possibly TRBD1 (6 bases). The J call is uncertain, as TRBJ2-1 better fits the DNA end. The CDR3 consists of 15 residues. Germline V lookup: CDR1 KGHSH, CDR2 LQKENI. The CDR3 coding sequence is TGTGCCAGCTCCCACCCGGGTTCAAGGGGGAATGAGCAGTTCTTC. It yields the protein CASSHPGSRGNEQFF.

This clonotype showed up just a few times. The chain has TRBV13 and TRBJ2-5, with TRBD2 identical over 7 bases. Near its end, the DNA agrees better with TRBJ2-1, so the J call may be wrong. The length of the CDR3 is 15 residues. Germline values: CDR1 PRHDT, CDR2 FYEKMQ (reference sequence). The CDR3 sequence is CASSLEGREYGEQFF. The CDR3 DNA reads TGTGCCAGCAGCCTAGAGGGGCGGGAGTATGGTGAGCAGTTCTTC.

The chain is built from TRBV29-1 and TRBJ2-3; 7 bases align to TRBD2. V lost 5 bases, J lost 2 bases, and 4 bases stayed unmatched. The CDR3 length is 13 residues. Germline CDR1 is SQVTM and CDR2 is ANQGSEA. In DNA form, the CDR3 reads TGCAGCGTTAAGCGGGACCACACAGATACGCAGTATTTT. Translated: CSVKRDHTDTQYF.

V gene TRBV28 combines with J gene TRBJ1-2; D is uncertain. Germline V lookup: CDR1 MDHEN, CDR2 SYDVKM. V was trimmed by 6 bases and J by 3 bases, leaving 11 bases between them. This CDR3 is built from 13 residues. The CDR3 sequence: CASREGPDYGYTF. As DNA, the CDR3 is TGTGCCAGCAGGGAAGGCCCGGACTATGGCTACACCTTC.

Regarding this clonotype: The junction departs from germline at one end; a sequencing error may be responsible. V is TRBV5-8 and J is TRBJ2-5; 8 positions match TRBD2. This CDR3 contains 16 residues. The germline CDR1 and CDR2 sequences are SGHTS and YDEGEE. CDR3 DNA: TGTGCCCGCAGCTTGGGGGTTCGGGGGGGAACGGAGACCCAGTACTTC. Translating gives CARSLGVRGGTETQYF.

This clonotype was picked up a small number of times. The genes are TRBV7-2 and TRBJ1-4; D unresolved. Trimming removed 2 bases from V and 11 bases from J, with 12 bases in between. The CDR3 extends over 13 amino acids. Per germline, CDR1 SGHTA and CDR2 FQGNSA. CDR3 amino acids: CASSLTSERKLFF. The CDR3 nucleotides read TGTGCCAGCAGCTTAACAAGTGAGAGGAAACTGTTTTTT.

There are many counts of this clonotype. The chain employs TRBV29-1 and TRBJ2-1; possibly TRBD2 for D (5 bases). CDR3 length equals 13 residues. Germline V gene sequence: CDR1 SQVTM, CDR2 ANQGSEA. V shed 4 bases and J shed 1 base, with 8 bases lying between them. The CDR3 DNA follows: TGCAGCGTTGCAGCGGAGTCCTACAATGAGCAGTTCTTC. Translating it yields CSVAAESYNEQFF.

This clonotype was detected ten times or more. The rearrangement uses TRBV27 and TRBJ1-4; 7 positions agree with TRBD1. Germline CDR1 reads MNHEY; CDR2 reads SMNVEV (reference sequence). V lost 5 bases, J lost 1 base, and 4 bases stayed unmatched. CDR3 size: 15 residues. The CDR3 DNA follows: TGTGCCAGCAGTCCCCAGGGGGTAACTAATGAAAAACTGTTTTTT. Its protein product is CASSPQGVTNEKLFF.

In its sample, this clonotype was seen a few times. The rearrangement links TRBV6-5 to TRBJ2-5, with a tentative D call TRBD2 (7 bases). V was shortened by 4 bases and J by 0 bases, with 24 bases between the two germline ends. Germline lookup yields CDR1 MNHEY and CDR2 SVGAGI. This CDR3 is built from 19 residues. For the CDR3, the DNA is TGTGCCAGCAGTTCCGCCTGGGGGGGGGCAGGTCGACACCAAGAGACCCAGTACTTC. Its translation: CASSSAWGGAGRHQETQYF.

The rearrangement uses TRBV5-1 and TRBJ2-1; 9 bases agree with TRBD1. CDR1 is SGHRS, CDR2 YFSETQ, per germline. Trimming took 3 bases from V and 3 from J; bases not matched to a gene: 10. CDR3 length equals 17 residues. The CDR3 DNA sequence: TGCGCCAGCAGCTACTACAAAGGGGACAGGGACTACAATGAGCAGTTCTTC. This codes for CASSYYKGDRDYNEQFF.

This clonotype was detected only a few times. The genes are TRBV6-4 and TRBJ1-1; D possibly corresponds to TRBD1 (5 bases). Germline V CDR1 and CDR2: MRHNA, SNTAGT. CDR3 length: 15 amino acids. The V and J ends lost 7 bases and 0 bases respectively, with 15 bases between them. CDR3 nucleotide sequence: TGTGCCAGCATCCAAAGGGGACGGCTGAACACTGAAGCTTTCTTT. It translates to CASIQRGRLNTEAFF.

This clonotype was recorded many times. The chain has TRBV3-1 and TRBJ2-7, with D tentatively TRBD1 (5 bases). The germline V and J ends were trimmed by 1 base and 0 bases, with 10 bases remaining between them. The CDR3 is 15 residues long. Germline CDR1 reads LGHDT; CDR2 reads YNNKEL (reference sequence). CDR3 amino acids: CASSQAPQVSYEQYF. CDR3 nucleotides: TGTGCCAGCAGCCAAGCTCCACAGGTCTCCTACGAGCAGTACTTC.

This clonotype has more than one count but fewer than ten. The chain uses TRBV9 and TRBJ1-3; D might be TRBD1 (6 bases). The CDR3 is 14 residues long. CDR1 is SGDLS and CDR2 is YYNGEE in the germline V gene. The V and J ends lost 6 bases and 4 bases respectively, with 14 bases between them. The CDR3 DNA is TGTGCCAGCACCCGGGGGGGCACCGGAAACACCATATATTTT. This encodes CASTRGGTGNTIYF.

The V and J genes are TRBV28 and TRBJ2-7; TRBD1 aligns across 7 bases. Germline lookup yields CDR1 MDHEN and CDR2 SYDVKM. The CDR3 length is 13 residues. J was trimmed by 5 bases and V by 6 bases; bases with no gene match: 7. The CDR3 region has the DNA TGTGCCAGCAGCCGACAGGGTCTCGACGAGCAGTACTTC. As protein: CASSRQGLDEQYF.

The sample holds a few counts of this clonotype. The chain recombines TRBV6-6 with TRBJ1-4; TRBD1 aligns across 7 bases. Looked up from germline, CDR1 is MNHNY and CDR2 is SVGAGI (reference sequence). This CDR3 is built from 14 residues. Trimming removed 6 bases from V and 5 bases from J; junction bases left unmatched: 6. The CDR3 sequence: CASRTGQTNEKLFF. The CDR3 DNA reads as TGTGCCAGCAGAACGGGACAGACAAATGAAAAACTGTTTTTT.

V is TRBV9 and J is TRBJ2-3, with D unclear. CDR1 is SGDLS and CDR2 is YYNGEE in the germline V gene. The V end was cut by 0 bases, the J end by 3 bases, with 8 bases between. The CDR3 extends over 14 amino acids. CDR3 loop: CASSVDQDTDTQYF. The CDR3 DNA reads TGTGCCAGCAGCGTAGACCAGGATACAGATACGCAGTATTTT.

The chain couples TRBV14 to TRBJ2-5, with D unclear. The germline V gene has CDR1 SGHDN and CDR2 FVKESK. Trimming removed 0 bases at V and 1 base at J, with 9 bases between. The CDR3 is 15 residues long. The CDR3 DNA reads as TGTGCCAGCAGCCAAGATATGGGCAGCCAAGAGACCCAGTACTTC. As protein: CASSQDMGSQETQYF.

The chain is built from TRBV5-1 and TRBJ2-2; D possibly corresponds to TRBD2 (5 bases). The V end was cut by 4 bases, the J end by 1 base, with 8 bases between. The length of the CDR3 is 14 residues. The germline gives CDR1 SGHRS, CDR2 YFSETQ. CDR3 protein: CASSKSGNTGELFF. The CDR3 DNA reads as TGCGCCAGCAGCAAAAGCGGGAACACCGGGGAGCTGTTTTTT.

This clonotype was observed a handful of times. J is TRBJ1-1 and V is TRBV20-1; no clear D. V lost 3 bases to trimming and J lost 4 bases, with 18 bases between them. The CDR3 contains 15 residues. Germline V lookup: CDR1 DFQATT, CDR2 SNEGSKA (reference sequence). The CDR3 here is CSASGTAGGGTEAFF. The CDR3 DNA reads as TGCAGTGCTAGTGGAACAGCGGGAGGCGGCACTGAAGCTTTCTTT.

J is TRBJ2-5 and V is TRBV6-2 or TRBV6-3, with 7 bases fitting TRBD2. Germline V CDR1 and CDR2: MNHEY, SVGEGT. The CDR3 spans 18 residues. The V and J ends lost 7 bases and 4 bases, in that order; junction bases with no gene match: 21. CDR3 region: CASTIRGGRYPRLETQYF. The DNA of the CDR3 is TGTGCCAGCACCATAAGAGGCGGGAGATACCCTAGATTAGAGACCCAGTACTTC.

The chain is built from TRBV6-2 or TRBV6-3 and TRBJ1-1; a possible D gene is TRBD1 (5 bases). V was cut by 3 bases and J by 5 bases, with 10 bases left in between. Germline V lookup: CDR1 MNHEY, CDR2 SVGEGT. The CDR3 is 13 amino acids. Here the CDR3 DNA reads TGTGCCAGCAGTTATTTCGGGGCTACTGAAGCTTTCTTT. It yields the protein CASSYFGATEAFF.

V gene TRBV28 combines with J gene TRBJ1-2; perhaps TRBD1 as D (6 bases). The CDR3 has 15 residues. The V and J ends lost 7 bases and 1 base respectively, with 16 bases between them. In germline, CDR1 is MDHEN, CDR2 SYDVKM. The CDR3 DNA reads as TGTGCCAGCACCCTGGGGGGGGCCGTTAACTATGGCTACACCTTC. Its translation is CASTLGGAVNYGYTF.

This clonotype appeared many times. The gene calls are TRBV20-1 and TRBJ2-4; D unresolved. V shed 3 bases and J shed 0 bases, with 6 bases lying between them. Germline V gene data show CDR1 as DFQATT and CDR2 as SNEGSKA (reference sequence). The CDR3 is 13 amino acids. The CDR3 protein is CSASILAKNIQYF. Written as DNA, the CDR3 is TGCAGTGCTAGTATTCTAGCCAAAAACATTCAGTACTTC.

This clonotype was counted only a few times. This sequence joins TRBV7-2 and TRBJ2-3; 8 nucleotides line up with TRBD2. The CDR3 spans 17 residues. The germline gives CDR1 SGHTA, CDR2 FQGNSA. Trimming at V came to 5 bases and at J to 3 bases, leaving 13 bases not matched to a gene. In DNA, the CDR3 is TGTGCCAGCAGCCTCCCCATACGGGAGGGGGGGACAGATACGCAGTATTTT. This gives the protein CASSLPIREGGTDTQYF.

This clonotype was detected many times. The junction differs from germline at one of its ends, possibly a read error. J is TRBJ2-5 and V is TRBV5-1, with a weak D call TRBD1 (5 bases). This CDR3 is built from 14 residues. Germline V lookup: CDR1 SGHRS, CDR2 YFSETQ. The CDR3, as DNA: TGTGCCAGCAGCTTAGGACACCCCCAAGAGACCCAGTACTTC. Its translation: CASSLGHPQETQYF.

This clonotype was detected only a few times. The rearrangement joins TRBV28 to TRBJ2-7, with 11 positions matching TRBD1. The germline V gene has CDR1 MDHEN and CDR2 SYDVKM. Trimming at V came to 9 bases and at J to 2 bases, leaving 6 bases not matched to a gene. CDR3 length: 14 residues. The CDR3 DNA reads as TGTGCCAGTCGCCGGGACAGGGGGACCTACGAGCAGTACTTC. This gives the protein CASRRDRGTYEQYF.